The clone carrying this TCR beta chain has only a few counts. The record originates from a study of T-cell memory formation after mild COVID-19. MiXCR, applied by TCRdb to the 5' RACE reads, yields one record per CDR3 protein. The sample lists fewer than 350,000 distinct CDR3 sequences; approximately 8% were seen once. The CDR3 is 15 amino acids. The V gene's germline CDR1 is LGHNA and CDR2 YSLEER. Trimming removed 0 bases from V and 3 bases from J; junction bases left unmatched: 4. Sequencing input: PBMCs or a T cell subset sorted from them (not recorded which). J is TRBJ2-5 and V is TRBV4-3; 7 bases match TRBD2. The receptor was derived from a man between 18 and 29 years old who had mild COVID-19 (a few samples of this study predate the infection). Cell type and time point are not known. CDR3 amino acids: CASSQDSSGEETQYF. The CDR3 DNA reads TGCGCCAGCAGCCAAGATTCCAGCGGGGAAGAGACCCAGTACTTC.